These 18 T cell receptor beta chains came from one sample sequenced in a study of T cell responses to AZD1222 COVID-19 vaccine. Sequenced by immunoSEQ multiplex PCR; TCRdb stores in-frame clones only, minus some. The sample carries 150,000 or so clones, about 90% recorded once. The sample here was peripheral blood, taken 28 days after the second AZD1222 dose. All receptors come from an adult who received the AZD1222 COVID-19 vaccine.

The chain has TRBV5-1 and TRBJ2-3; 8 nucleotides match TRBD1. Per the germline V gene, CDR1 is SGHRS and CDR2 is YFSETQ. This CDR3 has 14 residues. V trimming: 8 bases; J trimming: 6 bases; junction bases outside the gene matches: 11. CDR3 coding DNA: TGCGCCAGTGCTCGGACAGGGTGGCGGGATACGCAGTATTTT. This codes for CASARTGWRDTQYF. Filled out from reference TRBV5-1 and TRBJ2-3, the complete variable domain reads KAGVTQTPRYLIKTRGQQVTLSCSPISGHRSVSWYQQTPGQGLQFLFEYFSETQRNKGNFPGRFSGRQFSNSRSEMNVSTLELGDSALYLCASARTGWRDTQYFGPGTRLTVL.

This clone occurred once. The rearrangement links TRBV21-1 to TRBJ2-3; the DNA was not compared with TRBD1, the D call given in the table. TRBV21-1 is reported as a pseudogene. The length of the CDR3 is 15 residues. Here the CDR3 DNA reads TGTGCCAGCAGCAAAATCCAGGCTAGCACAGATACGCAGTATTTT. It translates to CASSKIQASTDTQYF.

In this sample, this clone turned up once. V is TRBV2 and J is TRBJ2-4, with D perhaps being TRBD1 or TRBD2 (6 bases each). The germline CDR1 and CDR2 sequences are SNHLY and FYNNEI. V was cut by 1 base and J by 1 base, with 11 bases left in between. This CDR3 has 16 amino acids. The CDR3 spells CASSEGGALAKNIQYF. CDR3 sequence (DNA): TGTGCCAGCAGTGAAGGGGGGGCTTTGGCCAAAAACATTCAGTACTTC.

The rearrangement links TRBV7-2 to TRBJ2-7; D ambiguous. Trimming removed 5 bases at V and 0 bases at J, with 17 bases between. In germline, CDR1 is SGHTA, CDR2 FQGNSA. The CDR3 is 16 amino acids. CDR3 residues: CASSPRKSGNSYEQYF. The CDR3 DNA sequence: TGTGCCAGCAGCCCCCGTAAGTCCGGCAACTCCTACGAGCAGTACTTC.

The CDR3 DNA reads as TGTGCCAGCAGCTTAATGGCTTCGGGACTAGCGGGGGGCGAGCAGTACTTC. Protein product: CASSLMASGLAGGEQYF. The chain recombines TRBV7-9 with TRBJ2-7; 15 positions match TRBD2. Trimming took 2 bases from V and 6 from J; bases not matched to a gene: 8. Germline CDR1 and CDR2: SEHNR and FQNEAQ (reference sequence). The length of the CDR3 is 17 residues.

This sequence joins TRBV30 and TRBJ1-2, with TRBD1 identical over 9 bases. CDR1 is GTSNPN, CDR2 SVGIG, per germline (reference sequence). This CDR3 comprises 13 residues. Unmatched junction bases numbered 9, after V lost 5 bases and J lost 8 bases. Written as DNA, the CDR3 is TGTGCCTGGGAGACGTTCGGGACAGGGGGCTACACCTTC. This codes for CAWETFGTGGYTF.

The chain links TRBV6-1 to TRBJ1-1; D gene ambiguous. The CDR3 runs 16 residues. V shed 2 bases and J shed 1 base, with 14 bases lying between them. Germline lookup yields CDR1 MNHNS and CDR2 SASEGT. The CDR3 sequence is CASSELPGRQNTEAFF. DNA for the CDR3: TGTGCCAGCAGTGAACTACCTGGACGGCAGAACACTGAAGCTTTCTTT.

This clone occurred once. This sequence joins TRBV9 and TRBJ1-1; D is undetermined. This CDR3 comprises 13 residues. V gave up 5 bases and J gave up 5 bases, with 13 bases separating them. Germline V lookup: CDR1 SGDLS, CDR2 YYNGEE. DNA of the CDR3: TGTGCCAGCAGGTCGATGGGAAGGACTGAAGCTTTCTTT. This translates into CASRSMGRTEAFF.

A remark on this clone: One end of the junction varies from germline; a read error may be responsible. The CDR3 bases are TGCGCCAGCAGCCAAGATCTTGGCCACTTC. Its protein product is CASSQDLGHF. This rearrangement joins TRBV4-1 to TRBJ2-5; no reliable D call. The V gene's germline CDR1 is MGHRA and CDR2 YSYEKL. The CDR3 contains 10 residues.

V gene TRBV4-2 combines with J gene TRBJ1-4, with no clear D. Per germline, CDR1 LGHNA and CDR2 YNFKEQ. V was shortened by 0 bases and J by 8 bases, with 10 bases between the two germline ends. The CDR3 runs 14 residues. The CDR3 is CASSQDPQVEKLFF. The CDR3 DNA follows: TGTGCCAGCAGCCAAGACCCCCAAGTGGAAAAACTGTTTTTT.

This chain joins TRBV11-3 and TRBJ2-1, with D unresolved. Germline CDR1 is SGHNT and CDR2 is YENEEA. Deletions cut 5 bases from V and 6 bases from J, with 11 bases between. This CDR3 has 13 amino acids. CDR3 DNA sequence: TGTGCCAGCAGCCCCTCCATTTCCAATGAGCAGTTCTTC. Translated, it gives CASSPSISNEQFF.

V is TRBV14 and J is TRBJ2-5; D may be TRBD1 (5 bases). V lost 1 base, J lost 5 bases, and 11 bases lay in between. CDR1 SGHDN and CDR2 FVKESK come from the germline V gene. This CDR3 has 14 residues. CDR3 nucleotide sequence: TGTGCCAGCAGCCAAGTTCCTGGGGCGGAGACCCAGTACTTC. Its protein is CASSQVPGAETQYF.

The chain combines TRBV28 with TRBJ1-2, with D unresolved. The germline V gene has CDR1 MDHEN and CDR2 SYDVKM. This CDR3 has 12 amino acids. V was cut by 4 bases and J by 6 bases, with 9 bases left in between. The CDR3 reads CASSSGPDGYTF. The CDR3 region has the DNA TGTGCCAGCAGTTCGGGCCCCGATGGCTACACCTTC.

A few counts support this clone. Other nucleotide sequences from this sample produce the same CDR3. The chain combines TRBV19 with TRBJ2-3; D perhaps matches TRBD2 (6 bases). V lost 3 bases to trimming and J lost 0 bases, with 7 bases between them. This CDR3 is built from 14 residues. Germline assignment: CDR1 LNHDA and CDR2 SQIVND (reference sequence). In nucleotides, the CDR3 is TGTGCCAGTAGTATCGGGACTAGCACAGATACGCAGTATTTT. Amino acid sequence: CASSIGTSTDTQYF.

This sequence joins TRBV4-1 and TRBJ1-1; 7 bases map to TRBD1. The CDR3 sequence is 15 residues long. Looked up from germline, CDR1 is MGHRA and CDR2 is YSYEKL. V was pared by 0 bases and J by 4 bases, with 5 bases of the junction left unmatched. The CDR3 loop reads CASSQDNRGITEAFF. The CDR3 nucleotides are TGCGCCAGCAGCCAAGATAACAGGGGAATCACTGAAGCTTTCTTT.

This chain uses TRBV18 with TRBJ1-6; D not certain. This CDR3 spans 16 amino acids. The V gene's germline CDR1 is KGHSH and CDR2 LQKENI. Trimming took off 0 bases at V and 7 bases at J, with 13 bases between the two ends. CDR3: CASSPPAELGNSPLHF. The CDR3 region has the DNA TGTGCCAGCTCACCACCGGCAGAGTTGGGCAATTCACCCCTCCACTTT. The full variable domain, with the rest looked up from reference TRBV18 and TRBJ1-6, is NAGVMQNPRHLVRRRGQEARLRCSPMKGHSHVYWYRQLPEEGLKFMVYLQKENIIDESGMPKERFSAEFPKEGPSILRIQQVVRGDSAAYFCASSPPAELGNSPLHFGNGTRLTVT.

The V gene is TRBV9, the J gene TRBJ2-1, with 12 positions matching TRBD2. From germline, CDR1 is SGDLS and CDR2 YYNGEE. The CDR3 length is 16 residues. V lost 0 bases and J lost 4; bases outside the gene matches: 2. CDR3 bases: TGTGCCAGCAGCGTAGGGACTAGCGGGATATACAATGAGCAGTTCTTC. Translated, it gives CASSVGTSGIYNEQFF.

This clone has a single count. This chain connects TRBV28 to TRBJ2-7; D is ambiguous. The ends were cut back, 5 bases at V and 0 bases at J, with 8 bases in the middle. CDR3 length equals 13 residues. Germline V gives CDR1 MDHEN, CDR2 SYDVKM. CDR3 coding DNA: TGTGCCAGCAGTCTTCCGAGCTCCTACGAGCAGTACTTC. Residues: CASSLPSSYEQYF.